This T cell receptor (beta chain) originates from a study of blood T cell repertoires in COVID-19. Study background: Nucleic acid was either cDNA or gDNA, and it came from T cells, B-cell-depleted T cells, or PBMCs.

Sequencing was performed with immunoSEQ multiplex PCR; in TCRdb, only in-frame clones are kept and a portion is missing. The table records some 150,000 clones, roughly 84% of them present only once. V was shortened by 7 bases and J by 4 bases, with 11 bases between the two germline ends. Looked up from germline, CDR1 is SGHDT and CDR2 is YYEEEE. The CDR3 extends over 12 amino acids. Participants' own reports of clinical history determined their cohort assignment. The chain couples TRBV5-6 to TRBJ1-1, with D possibly matching TRBD1 (6 bases). The sample comprised PBMCs or T cells enriched from blood (not recorded which). The receptor was isolated from a woman aged 45-60 years who had been exposed to COVID-19. CDR3 in amino acids: CASLRGSTEAFF. The CDR3 coding sequence is TGTGCCAGCCTGAGGGGGTCCACTGAAGCTTTCTTT.